Below are 10 T cell receptor beta chains sequenced from a single sample in a study of cytomegalovirus exposure and HLA in healthy donors. The PCR was carried out with 60 Vbeta primers and 13 Jbeta primers. The protocol was immunoSEQ multiplex PCR, while the TCRdb copy is restricted to in-frame clones and leaves out a portion. The sample includes 100,000 to 150,000 clones, 70% to 85% of them seen just once. Material: PBMCs. Receptors were obtained from a man between 18 and 29 years old in good health and CMV-seronegative.

This chain links TRBV29-1 with TRBJ2-3; 13 bases match TRBD2. This CDR3 is 17 amino acids long. V lost 7 bases, J lost 2 bases, and 12 bases stayed unmatched. Looked up from germline, CDR1 is SQVTM and CDR2 is ANQGSEA. The CDR3 sequence is CSARPGLAGENTDTQYF. CDR3 DNA sequence: TGCAGCGCCAGACCCGGACTAGCGGGGGAAAACACAGATACGCAGTATTTT.

V gene TRBV19 combines with J gene TRBJ2-7, with D possibly matching TRBD1 (6 bases). V lost 3 bases, J lost 3 bases, and 12 bases lay in between. There are 14 residues in the CDR3. From germline, CDR1 is LNHDA and CDR2 SQIVND (reference sequence). The CDR3 DNA sequence: TGTGCCAGTAGTATCGGGACACCAGGCTACGAGCAGTACTTC. It encodes CASSIGTPGYEQYF.

The chain couples TRBV9 to TRBJ1-2; D is possibly TRBD1 (6 bases). This CDR3 region has 18 residues. Trimming removed 3 bases at V and 10 bases at J, with 31 bases between. Germline CDR1 and CDR2: SGDLS and YYNGEE. CDR3 residues: CASSALQGSYYGYTSYTF. The CDR3 bases are TGTGCCAGCAGCGCCCTACAGGGCAGCTACTATGGCTACACTTCCTACACCTTC.

This clone appeared once. V is TRBV6-6 and J is TRBJ1-1; no clear D. Germline V gene data show CDR1 as MNHNY and CDR2 as SVGAGI (reference sequence). V was pared by 2 bases and J by 2 bases, with 9 bases between. This CDR3 is built from 14 residues. The CDR3 coding sequence is TGTGCCAGCAGTTACGTCGAACTCAACACTGAAGCTTTCTTT. It translates to CASSYVELNTEAFF.

This chain connects TRBV9 to TRBJ2-1, with a tentative D call TRBD1 (6 bases). V was cut by 4 bases and J by 5 bases, with 19 bases left in between. This CDR3 has 16 residues. Germline V gives CDR1 SGDLS, CDR2 YYNGEE. CDR3 DNA sequence: TGTGCCAGCAGCCCTAGTGGGACACAACATAACAATGAGCAGTTCTTC. Translating gives CASSPSGTQHNNEQFF.

The chain combines TRBV2 with TRBJ1-3; weak D call: TRBD1 (5 bases). Per the germline V gene, CDR1 is SNHLY and CDR2 is FYNNEI. The CDR3 runs to 15 residues. The V and J ends lost 4 bases and 0 bases respectively, with 10 bases between them. The CDR3, as DNA: TGTGCCAGCAGTGGGAGGGGATCCTCTGGAAACACCATATATTTT. Translating it yields CASSGRGSSGNTIYF.

V and J are TRBV6-1 and TRBJ2-1; 16 nucleotides align to TRBD2. The CDR3 spans 17 residues. The germline V gene encodes CDR1 MNHNS and CDR2 SASEGT. V gave up 4 bases and J gave up 4 bases; unmatched junction bases: 4. Here the CDR3 DNA reads TGTGCCAGCAGTGCGGGACTAGCGGGGGGGGGTTACAATGAGCAGTTCTTC. Amino acids: CASSAGLAGGGYNEQFF.

The chain is built from TRBV6-5 and TRBJ1-5; D gene uncertain. V lost 0 bases and J 7 bases, leaving 7 bases between the germline ends. Germline lookup yields CDR1 MNHEY and CDR2 SVGAGI. The CDR3 consists of 13 residues. CDR3 sequence reads: CASSYSAGQPQHF. As DNA, the CDR3 is TGTGCCAGCAGTTACTCGGCGGGACAGCCCCAGCATTTT.

The V call is TRBV5-6, the J call TRBJ1-1; TRBD1 agrees at 9 bases. The CDR3 is 14 residues long. Germline CDR1 and CDR2: SGHDT and YYEEEE. Trimming removed 4 bases from V and 4 bases from J; junction bases left unmatched: 5. The CDR3 region has the DNA TGTGCCAGCAGCCTCCGACAGGGGGTCACTGAAGCTTTCTTT. This sequence encodes CASSLRQGVTEAFF. Filled out from reference TRBV5-6 and TRBJ1-1, the complete variable domain reads DAGVTQSPTHLIKTRGQQVTLRCSPKSGHDTVSWYQQALGQGPQFIFQYYEEEERQRGNFPDRFSGHQFPNYSSELNVNALLLGDSALYLCASSLRQGVTEAFFGQGTRLTVV.

This clone was counted between two and nine times. The genes are TRBV4-1 and TRBJ2-2; tentatively, D is TRBD1 (6 bases). The germline CDR1 and CDR2 sequences are MGHRA and YSYEKL. The CDR3 runs to 15 residues. V lost 1 base and J lost 3, with 9 bases in between. The CDR3 sequence is CASSQGPGDTGELFF. CDR3 nucleotide sequence: TGCGCCAGCAGCCAAGGCCCAGGGGACACCGGGGAGCTGTTTTTT.